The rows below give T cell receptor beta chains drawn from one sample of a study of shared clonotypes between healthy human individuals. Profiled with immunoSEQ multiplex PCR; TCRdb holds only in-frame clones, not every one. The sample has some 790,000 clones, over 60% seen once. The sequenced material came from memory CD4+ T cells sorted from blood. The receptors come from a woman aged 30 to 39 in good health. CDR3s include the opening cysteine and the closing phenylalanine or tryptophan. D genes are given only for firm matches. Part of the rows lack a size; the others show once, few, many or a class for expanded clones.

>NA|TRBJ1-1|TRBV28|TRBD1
CASSLWTGIGDTEAFF
TGTGCCAGCAGTTTGTGGACAGGGATTGGGGACACTGAAGCTTTCTTT
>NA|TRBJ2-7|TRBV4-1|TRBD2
CASSQQTSGRAFSYEQYF
TGCGCCAGCAGCCAACAGACTAGCGGGAGGGCTTTCTCCTACGAGCAGTACTTC
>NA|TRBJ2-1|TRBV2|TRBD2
CASRYREGYNEQFF
TGTGCCAGCAGATATCGGGAGGGATACAATGAGCAGTTCTTC
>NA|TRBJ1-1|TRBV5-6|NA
CASSLVPGQNTEAFF
TGTGCCAGCAGCTTGGTACCGGGCCAGAACACTGAAGCTTTCTTT
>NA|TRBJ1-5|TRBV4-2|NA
CASSQDIGGNQPQHF
TGTGCCAGCAGCCAAGATATTGGGGGCAATCAGCCCCAGCATTTT
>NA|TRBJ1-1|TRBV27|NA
CASSSLLWGGTFF
TGTGCCAGCAGTTCTTTGTTATGGGGGGGAACTTTCTTT
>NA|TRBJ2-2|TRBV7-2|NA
CASSLYGGELFF
TGTGCCAGCAGCTTATACGGCGGGGAGCTGTTTTTT
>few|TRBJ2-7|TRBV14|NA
CASSQFIGYEQYF
TGTGCCAGCAGCCAATTCATCGGATACGAGCAGTACTTC
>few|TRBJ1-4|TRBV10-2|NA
CASRRSLGGEKLFF
TGCGCCAGCAGGCGTAGCCTGGGCGGTGAAAAACTGTTTTTT
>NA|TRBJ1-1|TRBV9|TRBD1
CASSPRQGLNTEAFF
TGTGCCAGCAGCCCAAGACAGGGGCTGAACACTGAAGCTTTCTTT
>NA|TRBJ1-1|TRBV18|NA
CASSSDVNTEAFF
TGTGCCAGCTCATCGGACGTAAACACTGAAGCTTTCTTT
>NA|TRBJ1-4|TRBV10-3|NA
CAISDPGNNWGEKLFF
TGTGCCATCAGTGACCCTGGAAACAATTGGGGTGAAAAACTGTTTTTT
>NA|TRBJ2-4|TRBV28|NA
CASRGDDILAKNIQYF
TGTGCCAGCAGGGGTGATGACATCTTAGCCAAAAACATTCAGTACTTC
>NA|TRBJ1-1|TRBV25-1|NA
CASSAQSLDSKAYTEAFF
TGTGCCAGCAGTGCCCAAAGTTTGGACAGTAAGGCCTACACTGAAGCTTTCTTT
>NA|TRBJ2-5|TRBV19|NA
CASSILWGSETQYF
TGTGCCAGTAGTATATTATGGGGCTCTGAGACCCAGTACTTC
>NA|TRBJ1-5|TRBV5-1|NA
CASSMIGNQPQHF
TGCGCCAGCAGTATGATAGGGAATCAGCCCCAGCATTTT
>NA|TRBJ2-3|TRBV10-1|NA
CASSESTGRSTDTQYF
TGCGCCAGCAGTGAGTCGACAGGGAGGTCGACAGATACGCAGTATTTT
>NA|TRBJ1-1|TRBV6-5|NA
CASSYSPGGGHRGAFF
TGTGCCAGCAGTTACTCCCCCGGGGGCGGCCACCGTGGGGCTTTCTTT
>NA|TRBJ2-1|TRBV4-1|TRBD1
CASSQPGQSYNEQFF
TGCGCCAGCAGCCAACCGGGACAGTCCTACAATGAGCAGTTCTTC
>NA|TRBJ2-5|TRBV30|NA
CAWSKGTARSQYF
TGTGCCTGGAGTAAAGGGACCGCTAGGTCCCAGTACTTC
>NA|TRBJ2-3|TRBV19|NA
CASSLTPGGGGTDTQYF
TGTGCCAGTAGTTTAACCCCCGGAGGGGGCGGCACAGATACGCAGTATTTT
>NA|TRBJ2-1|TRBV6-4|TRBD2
CASRERAGGPGEQFF
TGTGCCAGCAGAGAGAGAGCGGGAGGGCCCGGTGAGCAGTTCTTC
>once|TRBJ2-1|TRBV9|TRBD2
CASSVEGAGGSNEQFF
TGTGCCAGCAGCGTAGAGGGAGCGGGAGGGTCCAATGAGCAGTTCTTC
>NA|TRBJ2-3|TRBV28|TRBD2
CASSLPVAGGYTQYF
TGTGCCAGCAGTTTGCCCGTAGCGGGAGGGTATACGCAGTATTTT
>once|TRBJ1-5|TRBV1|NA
CTSSQVMGQGMWYSNQPQHF
TGCACCAGCAGCCAAGTTATGGGACAGGGGATGTGGTATAGCAATCAGCCCCAGCATTTT
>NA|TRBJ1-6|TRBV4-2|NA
CATPAQSRSSYNSPLHF
TGTGCCACCCCGGCACAGTCGCGGAGCTCCTATAATTCACCCCTCCACTTT
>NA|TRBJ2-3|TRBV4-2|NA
CASSQEVKGVTDTQYF
TGTGCCAGCAGCCAAGAAGTGAAAGGGGTAACTGATACGCAGTATTTT
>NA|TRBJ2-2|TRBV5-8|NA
CASSFGTRDTGELFF
TGTGCCAGCAGCTTCGGAACTAGGGATACCGGGGAGCTGTTTTTT
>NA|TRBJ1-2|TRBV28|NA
CATGGEQYGYTF
TGTGCCACCGGCGGGGAGCAATATGGCTACACCTTC
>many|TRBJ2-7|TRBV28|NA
CASRGKGPYEQYF
TGTGCCAGCAGGGGTAAGGGGCCCTACGAGCAGTACTTC
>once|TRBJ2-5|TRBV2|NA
CASNYQTTQYF
TGTGCCAGCAACTACCAAACGACCCAGTACTTC